Listed below are T cell receptor beta chains from one sample, sequenced in a study of blood T cell repertoires in COVID-19. Profiled with immunoSEQ multiplex PCR; TCRdb holds only in-frame clones, not every one. This table has 240,000 or so clones, roughly 87% appearing once. Source material: peripheral blood. All receptors derive from a man aged 55 to 70 who had recovered from COVID-19. Both conserved end residues are part of each CDR3. The D gene is left open where the match is weak. A clone size is listed for some rows: how often the clone was seen (once, few, many), or a class if it is expanded.

J,V,D,size,DNA,CDR3
TRBJ1-2,TRBV6-5,TRBD1,few,TGTGCCAGCAGCCCCGGACAGGGTCGGGGCTACACCTTC,CASSPGQGRGYTF
TRBJ2-5,TRBV7-9,TRBD1,.,TGTGCCAGCAGCTTCCAGGGGGCAGGGGAGACCCAGTACTTC,CASSFQGAGETQYF
TRBJ2-1,TRBV6-1,TRBD2,few,TGTGCCAGCAGTGAAGGGTCTAGCGGGGGCAATGAGCAGTTCTTC,CASSEGSSGGNEQFF
TRBJ1-5,TRBV25-1,TRBD1,.,TGTGCCAGCAGTACATCTTTCTCCGGGACAGGCAATCAGCCCCAGCATTTT,CASSTSFSGTGNQPQHF
TRBJ2-1,TRBV29-1,TRBD2,once,TGCAGCGTTGAAGACCCAACTAGCGCTCACTCCTACAATGAGCAGTTCTTC,CSVEDPTSAHSYNEQFF
TRBJ1-3,TRBV3-1/TRBV3-2,.,few,TGTGCCAGCAGCCAGACTAAAGGCTCTGGAAACACCATATATTTT,CASSQTKGSGNTIYF
TRBJ2-3,TRBV13,.,.,TGTGCCAGCAGCTTAGGTGAGGGTACGCAGTATTTT,CASSLGEGTQYF
TRBJ2-1,TRBV3-1/TRBV3-2,TRBD2,.,TGTGCCAGCAACACTCCGGCGCGGGGGGGATATGAGCAGTTCTTC,CASNTPARGGYEQFF
TRBJ1-1,TRBV6-2/TRBV6-3,.,.,TGTGCCAGCAGTTACACGCGGATTGAAGCTTTCTTT,CASSYTRIEAFF
TRBJ2-2,TRBV11-2,.,.,TGTGCCAGCAGCGCTAAGCGTGAAACCGGGGAGCTGTTTTTT,CASSAKRETGELFF
TRBJ2-3,TRBV11-2,TRBD2,.,TGTGCCAGCAGCTTACAAAGCGGGGGGGCCACAGATACGCAGTATTTT,CASSLQSGGATDTQYF
TRBJ2-7,TRBV27,TRBD2,.,TGTGCCAGCAGTTTATTAGCGGGGGGGTTCGGGTACGAGCAGTACTTC,CASSLLAGGFGYEQYF
TRBJ1-1,TRBV6-5,.,once,TGTGCCAGCAGTTATCGGAGCGACAGTTCGGGAGATGAAGCTTTCTTT,CASSYRSDSSGDEAFF
TRBJ1-5,TRBV6-5,.,once,TGTGCCAGCAGACCGACAGTGAACAATGGGCCCCAGCATTTT,CASRPTVNNGPQHF
TRBJ1-5,TRBV18,TRBD1,.,TGTGCCAGCTCAACAGGGGACCAGCCCCAGCATTTT,CASSTGDQPQHF
TRBJ2-5,TRBV19,TRBD1,.,TGTGCCAGTAGTGGGGGGACAGGGGGGAAAGAGACCCAGTACTTC,CASSGGTGGKETQYF
TRBJ2-3,TRBV5-4,.,.,TGTGCCAGCACCTACGGGACTGGGGTAACAGATACGCAGTATTTT,CASTYGTGVTDTQYF
TRBJ2-7,TRBV7-9,.,.,TGTGCCAGCAGCTTAGCGGGCAGGCCTTACGAGCAGTACTTC,CASSLAGRPYEQYF
TRBJ1-3,TRBV5-1,TRBD1,.,TGCGCCAGCAGCCGGACAGGGGCCAGCTCTGGAAACACCATATATTTT,CASSRTGASSGNTIYF
TRBJ2-3,TRBV5-1,TRBD2,.,TGCGCCAGCAGCGCTGGATCCCTGGGGCTACCGGGGGGAGATACGCAGTATTTT,CASSAGSLGLPGGDTQYF
TRBJ1-1,TRBV11-2,.,.,TGTGCCAGCAGCTTAATCTCTGAAGCTTTCTTT,CASSLISEAFF
TRBJ2-2,TRBV7-6,.,.,TGTGCCAGCAGTTTCGCGGGGTTCAGGACCGGGGAGCTGTTTTTT,CASSFAGFRTGELFF
TRBJ1-6,TRBV12-3/TRBV12-4,.,.,TGTGCCAGCAGTTTTCAGGGGAATTCACCCCTCCACTTT,CASSFQGNSPLHF
TRBJ2-1,TRBV11-2,TRBD2,.,TGTGCCAGCAGCGACGGGACTAGACACAATGAGCAGTTCTTC,CASSDGTRHNEQFF
TRBJ2-2,TRBV5-1,TRBD1,.,TGCGCCAGCAGCTTGGGGGACAGGGAGGCAGGCACCGGGGAGCTGTTTTTT,CASSLGDREAGTGELFF
TRBJ2-2,TRBV3-1/TRBV3-2,.,.,TGTGCCAGCAGCACGGGATCATCGGGCACCGGGGAGCTGTTTTTT,CASSTGSSGTGELFF
TRBJ1-2,TRBV6-5,TRBD1,.,TGTGCCACTAGGGGGACAGGTCCCTATGGCTACACCTTC,CATRGTGPYGYTF
TRBJ2-3,TRBV7-9,.,.,TGTGCCAGCAGACTCGGACAGCCCACAGATACGCAGTATTTT,CASRLGQPTDTQYF
TRBJ2-2,TRBV30,.,.,TGTGCCTGGAGTCTCTGGGAGGCCGGGGAGCTGTTTTTT,CAWSLWEAGELFF
TRBJ2-1,TRBV6-2/TRBV6-3,.,.,TGTGCCAGCAGTGATACCCGCGGGGTCTACTACAATGAGCAGTTCTTC,CASSDTRGVYYNEQFF
TRBJ2-2,TRBV5-1,.,.,TGCGCCAGCAGCTTGGCGGAGAGCTCGGGGGAGCTGTTTTTT,CASSLAESSGELFF
TRBJ1-5,TRBV18,TRBD1,.,TGTGCCAGCTCACCGACAGGGAATCAGCCCCAGCATTTT,CASSPTGNQPQHF
TRBJ1-2,TRBV18,.,.,TGTGCCAGCTCACCAAACAGGGATATAGAGTATGGCTACACCTTC,CASSPNRDIEYGYTF
TRBJ2-3,TRBV27,TRBD2,.,TGTGCCAGCAGTTTGAGGGCTAGCGGGGGGACGCAGTATTTT,CASSLRASGGTQYF
TRBJ2-1,TRBV12-5,TRBD2,.,TGTGCTAGTGGAGACCCCGGGGGGGCCTTTTACAATGAGCAGTTCTTC,CASGDPGGAFYNEQFF
TRBJ2-3,TRBV2,.,.,TGTGCCAGCAGTAGGGGGACATTGGGAGATACGCAGTATTTT,CASSRGTLGDTQYF
TRBJ1-1,TRBV19,.,.,TGTGCCAGTAGTATTCATTACAGGGTCACTGAAGCTTTCTTT,CASSIHYRVTEAFF
TRBJ1-3,TRBV5-5,TRBD1,.,TGTGCCAGCAGCTTCGGGACAGGGAGAGGAGGAAACACCATATATTTT,CASSFGTGRGGNTIYF
TRBJ2-3,TRBV6-2/TRBV6-3,.,.,TGTGCCAGCAGTTATGGGGCGGGGAGACCCACAGATACGCAGTATTTT,CASSYGAGRPTDTQYF
TRBJ1-2,TRBV3-1/TRBV3-2,.,.,TGTGCCAGCAGCAGCCACCTCTATGGCTACACCTTC,CASSSHLYGYTF